These T cell receptor beta chains were read from a single sample in a study of blood T cell repertoires in COVID-19. The repertoire was sequenced with immunoSEQ multiplex PCR; TCRdb's copy has only in-frame clones and lacks some. The sample lists about 250,000 clones; 85% to 90% were seen once. The sequencing input was PBMCs or T cells enriched from blood (not recorded which). The receptor source for this set is a man younger than 30 who had recovered from COVID-19. Both conserved end residues are part of each CDR3. The order of the fields is D gene, clone size, J gene, V gene, CDR3 DNA, CDR3 protein. The D gene is left open where the match is weak. Expanded clones are given a class, and other clones once, few, many or no size at all.

TRBD1	-	TRBJ2-7	TRBV11-2	TGTGCCAGCAGCCCGTCCCCGGGACAGGGCTCCTACGAGCAGTACTTC	CASSPSPGQGSYEQYF
-	-	TRBJ2-3	TRBV18	TGTGCCAGCTCACCACCGCTAGCAGGGGCAGATACGCAGTATTTT	CASSPPLAGADTQYF
-	-	TRBJ2-5	TRBV3-1/TRBV3-2	TGTGCCAGCAGCCAAGATTTCCGAGGGATAGAGACCCAGTACTTC	CASSQDFRGIETQYF
-	-	TRBJ2-7	TRBV9	TGTGCCAGCAGCGTAGGGGGAGAAAGCTCCTACGAGCAGTACTTC	CASSVGGESSYEQYF
-	-	TRBJ1-5	TRBV3-1/TRBV3-2	TGTGCCAGCAGCCAAGACGGTCGTCAGCCCCAGCATTTT	CASSQDGRQPQHF
-	few	TRBJ1-4	TRBV3-1/TRBV3-2	TGTGCCAGCAGCCAGACTAAGGATGAAAAACTGTTTTTT	CASSQTKDEKLFF
-	-	TRBJ2-2	TRBV21-1	TGTGCCAGCAGCACGGAGGCGGGTCACAACGTAACGGCCGGGGAGCTGTTTTTT	CASSTEAGHNVTAGELFF
TRBD2	once	TRBJ2-2	TRBV11-2	TGTGCCAGCAGTCGCCAAGCTAGCGGGGGGGCTGTAGACACCGGGGAGCTGTTTTTT	CASSRQASGGAVDTGELFF
-	-	TRBJ2-2	TRBV14	TGTGCCAGCAGCCAAGATCAGGGGAGTGTTACACGGGAGCTGTTTTTT	CASSQDQGSVTRELFF
-	few	TRBJ2-1	TRBV27	TGTGCCAGCAGGGACTCCCTCCTTGAGCAGTTCTTC	CASRDSLLEQFF
-	-	TRBJ2-7	TRBV28	TGTGCCAGCAGATCCCCGACATTCGAGCAGTACTTC	CASRSPTFEQYF
TRBD1	-	TRBJ1-4	TRBV2	TGTGCCAGCAGCCTGGACAGGGGGTATGAAAAACTGTTTTTT	CASSLDRGYEKLFF
TRBD2	-	TRBJ2-6	TRBV6-1	TGTGCCAGCAGTGAAGCATGGGGAGTCGCAGAGGCGGGGGTTGCCAACGTCCTGACTTTC	CASSEAWGVAEAGVANVLTF
-	-	TRBJ2-3	TRBV30	TGTGCCTGGAGTATAAATACAGGGCTAGATACGCAGTATTTT	CAWSINTGLDTQYF
-	-	TRBJ1-1	TRBV12-3/TRBV12-4	TGTGCCAGCAGTACGCCGGGGACTTGGGCTTTCTTT	CASSTPGTWAFF
-	-	TRBJ1-1	TRBV30	TGTGCCTGGAACAGGGTGGGGTTGAACACTGAAGCTTTCTTT	CAWNRVGLNTEAFF
-	-	TRBJ2-7	TRBV18	TGTGCCAGCTCACTTAAGGGGACCTACGAGCAGTACTTC	CASSLKGTYEQYF
-	few	TRBJ2-5	TRBV27	TGTGCCACCGGACTAAAAGAGACCCAGTACTTC	CATGLKETQYF
TRBD1	-	TRBJ2-3	TRBV10-3	TGTGCCATTGGACAGGGCGGAGTATCTGATACGCAGTATTTT	CAIGQGGVSDTQYF
TRBD2	-	TRBJ2-1	TRBV6-5	TGTGCCAGCAGTTACTCGAGCGGGAGCTCCTACAATGAGCAGTTCTTC	CASSYSSGSSYNEQFF
TRBD1	-	TRBJ2-2	TRBV5-1	TGCGCCAGTCTCCTAGGGGGCGCGGACGGGGAGCTGTTTTTT	CASLLGGADGELFF
-	-	TRBJ2-5	TRBV11-2	TGTGCCAGCAGCCCCAGCGAGAGGCCAGTAAAAGAGACCCAGTACTTC	CASSPSERPVKETQYF
TRBD2	-	TRBJ2-7	TRBV11-3	TGTGCCAGCCGCGCGGGGGGGCGGCGGGGGGAGCAGTACTTC	CASRAGGRRGEQYF
-	-	TRBJ1-3	TRBV30	TGTGCCTGGAGGGCAGCCAGGGGAATATATTTT	CAWRAARGIYF
-	-	TRBJ1-2	TRBV6-6	TGTGCCAGCAGTTACTCGAGCACAGGAAAGTCTGGCTACACCTTC	CASSYSSTGKSGYTF
-	-	TRBJ1-1	TRBV7-9	TGTGCCAGCAGCTTAGGATCGAGGAACACTGAAGCTTTCTTT	CASSLGSRNTEAFF
-	-	TRBJ2-1	TRBV3-1/TRBV3-2	TGTGCCAGCAGCCAAGCGGGCAGGGTAGGGGGTGAGCAGTTCTTC	CASSQAGRVGGEQFF
TRBD1	few	TRBJ1-5	TRBV11-3	TGTGCCAGCAGCTTTAAGGGGGCAAAGCCCCAGCATTTT	CASSFKGAKPQHF
-	once	TRBJ1-3	TRBV3-1/TRBV3-2	TGTGCCAGCAGCCCCCGGAGGGCTGGAAACACCATATATTTT	CASSPRRAGNTIYF
TRBD1	-	TRBJ2-2	TRBV3-1/TRBV3-2	TGTGCCAGCAGCCACCGATCAGGGGGAACCACCGGGGAGCTGTTTTTT	CASSHRSGGTTGELFF
-	few	TRBJ2-1	TRBV5-1	TGCGCCAGCAGCGGCGGCTACGATGAGCAGTTCTTC	CASSGGYDEQFF
-	-	TRBJ2-5	TRBV12-3/TRBV12-4	TGTGCCAGCAGTTTAAGCGGTCAAGAGACCCAGTACTTC	CASSLSGQETQYF
-	-	TRBJ2-7	TRBV4-1	TGCGCCAGCAGCCAGATCGGTGGTTTGGTCCACGAGCAGTACTTC	CASSQIGGLVHEQYF
TRBD2	-	TRBJ2-1	TRBV4-1	TGCGCCAGCAGCCAACAAGAAGTGAGCGGGGGCTACAATGAGCAGTTCTTC	CASSQQEVSGGYNEQFF
TRBD2	-	TRBJ2-1	TRBV19	TGTGCCAGTACCCTGACTAGCGGGAGTCGAAATGAGCAGTTCTTC	CASTLTSGSRNEQFF
-	few	TRBJ1-2	TRBV12-3/TRBV12-4	TGTGCCAGCAGTTTTAGCGCCTATGGCTACACCTTC	CASSFSAYGYTF
-	-	TRBJ1-1	TRBV10-3	TGTGCCACCGGGGGAGGGACTGAAGCTTTCTTT	CATGGGTEAFF
TRBD2	-	TRBJ2-7	TRBV4-1	TGCGCCAGCAGCCGATTAGCGGGACCCTACGAGCAGTACTTC	CASSRLAGPYEQYF
TRBD1	few	TRBJ2-2	TRBV7-9	TGTGCCAGCAGTTCCCTGACAGGGGCGAACACCGGGGAGCTGTTTTTT	CASSSLTGANTGELFF
-	-	TRBJ1-2	TRBV5-1	TGCGCCAGCAGTTCCACAGGGCGCGGAAACTATGGCTACACCTTC	CASSSTGRGNYGYTF
-	-	TRBJ2-5	TRBV3-1/TRBV3-2	TGTGCCAGCAGCCAAGATTTTAGGACCCAGTACTTC	CASSQDFRTQYF
TRBD1	-	TRBJ2-2	TRBV6-4	TGTGCCAGCAGTGATAAGCAGGGGGCATACGGGGAGCTGTTTTTT	CASSDKQGAYGELFF
TRBD1	-	TRBJ2-7	TRBV10-3	TGTGCCATCAATAGGGACAGCTCATACGAGCAGTACTTC	CAINRDSSYEQYF
-	once	TRBJ2-1	TRBV13	TGTGCCAGCGCCCACCGGGAATACAATGAGCAGTTCTTC	CASAHREYNEQFF
TRBD1	-	TRBJ1-2	TRBV10-3	TGTGCCATCAGCGGGACAGGAGAAAACTATGGCTACACCTTC	CAISGTGENYGYTF
-	-	TRBJ1-2	TRBV18	TGTGCCAGCTCACCCGGGCGCGGGGATAACTATGGCTACACCTTC	CASSPGRGDNYGYTF
TRBD1	-	TRBJ2-7	TRBV6-5	TGTGCCAGTAAACGGGGGACAGGGAGCTCCTACGAGCAGTACTTC	CASKRGTGSSYEQYF
-	-	TRBJ1-3	TRBV19	TGTGCCAGTAATTCCGGGTCTGGAAACACCATATATTTT	CASNSGSGNTIYF
TRBD1	-	TRBJ2-5	TRBV28	TGTGCCAGCAGACGTAGTCAGGGGGCCGGGGAGACCCAGTACTTC	CASRRSQGAGETQYF
-	-	TRBJ1-1	TRBV15	TGTGCCACCAGCAGAGATCTCACTCGAAGCACTGAAGCTTTCTTT	CATSRDLTRSTEAFF
TRBD2	-	TRBJ2-1	TRBV30	TGTGCCTGGAGGGGCAAACTAGCGGGAGGGCCTAACAATGAGCAGTTCTTC	CAWRGKLAGGPNNEQFF
TRBD1	few	TRBJ1-1	TRBV30	TGTGCCTGGAGAGGTTGGCGGGGGACAGGGAGTTTTTCTGAAGCTTTCTTT	CAWRGWRGTGSFSEAFF